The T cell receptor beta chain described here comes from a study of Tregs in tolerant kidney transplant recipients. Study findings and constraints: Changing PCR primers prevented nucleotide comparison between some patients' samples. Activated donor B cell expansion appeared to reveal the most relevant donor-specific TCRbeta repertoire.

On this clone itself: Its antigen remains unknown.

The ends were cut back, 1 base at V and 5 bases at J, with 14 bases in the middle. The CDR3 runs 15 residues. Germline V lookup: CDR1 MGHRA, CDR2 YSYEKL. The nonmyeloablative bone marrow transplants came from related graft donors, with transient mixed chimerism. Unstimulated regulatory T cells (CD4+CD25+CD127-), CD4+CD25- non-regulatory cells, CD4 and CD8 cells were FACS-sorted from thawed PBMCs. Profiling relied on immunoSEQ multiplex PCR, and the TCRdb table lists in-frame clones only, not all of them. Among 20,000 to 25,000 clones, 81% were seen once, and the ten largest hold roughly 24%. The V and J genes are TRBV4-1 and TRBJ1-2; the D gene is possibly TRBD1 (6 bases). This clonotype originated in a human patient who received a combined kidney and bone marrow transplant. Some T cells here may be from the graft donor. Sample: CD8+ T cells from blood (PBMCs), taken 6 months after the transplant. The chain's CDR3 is CASSQVGDIGYGYTF. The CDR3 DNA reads TGCGCCAGCAGCCAAGTCGGGGACATAGGATATGGCTACACCTTC.